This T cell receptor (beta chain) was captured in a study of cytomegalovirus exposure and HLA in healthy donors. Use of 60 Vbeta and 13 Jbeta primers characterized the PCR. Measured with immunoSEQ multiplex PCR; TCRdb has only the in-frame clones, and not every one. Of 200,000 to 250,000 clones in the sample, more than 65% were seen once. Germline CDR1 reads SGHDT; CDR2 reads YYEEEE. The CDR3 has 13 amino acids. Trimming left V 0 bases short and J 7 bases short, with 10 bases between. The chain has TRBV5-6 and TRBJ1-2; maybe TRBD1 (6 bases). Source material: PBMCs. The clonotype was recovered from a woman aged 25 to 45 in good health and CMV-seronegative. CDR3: CASSLDRAGGYTF. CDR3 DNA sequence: TGTGCCAGCAGCTTGGACAGGGCTGGTGGCTACACCTTC.